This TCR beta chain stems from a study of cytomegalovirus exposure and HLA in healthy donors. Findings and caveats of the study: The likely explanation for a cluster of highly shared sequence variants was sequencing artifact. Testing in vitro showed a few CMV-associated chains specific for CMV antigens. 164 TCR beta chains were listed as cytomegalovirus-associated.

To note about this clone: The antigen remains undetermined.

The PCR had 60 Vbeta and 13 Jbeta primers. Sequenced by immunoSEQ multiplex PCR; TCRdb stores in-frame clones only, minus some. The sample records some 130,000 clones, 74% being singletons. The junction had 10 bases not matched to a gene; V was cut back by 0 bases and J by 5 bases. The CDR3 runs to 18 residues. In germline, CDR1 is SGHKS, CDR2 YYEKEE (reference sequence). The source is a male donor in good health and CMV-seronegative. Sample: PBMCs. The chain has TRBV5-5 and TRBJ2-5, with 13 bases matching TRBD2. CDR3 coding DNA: TGTGCCAGCAGCTTGGGGCCGTCACTAGCGGGGGGGCTGGAGACCCAGTACTTC. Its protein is CASSLGPSLAGGLETQYF.